One sample yielded the 2 T cell receptor beta chains listed below, sequenced in a study of CD8 T cells in ankylosing spondylitis. Each CDR3 protein gets one entry after TCRdb re-called the 5' RACE reads with MiXCR. The data show more than 30,000 distinct CDR3 sequences, 8% to 13% seen once. Sequenced: synovial fluid, either unsorted or a sorted T cell fraction (not recorded which). These receptors all come from a male donor with ankylosing spondylitis.

This clonotype has a handful of counts. This chain links TRBV20-1 with TRBJ2-1; TRBD2 matches at 13 bases. The CDR3 extends over 18 amino acids. Germline values: CDR1 DFQATT, CDR2 SNEGSKA (reference sequence). Trimming removed 5 bases from V and 7 bases from J; junction bases left unmatched: 17. The CDR3 is CSAVTGTSGTLLWNEQFF. CDR3 DNA sequence: TGCAGTGCTGTTACCGGGACTAGCGGGACACTCCTGTGGAATGAGCAGTTCTTC.

The chain couples TRBV10-3 to TRBJ2-7; the match to TRBD1 covers 10 bases. This CDR3 spans 12 amino acids. Germline V gene sequence: CDR1 ENHRY, CDR2 SYGVKD. This chain's CDR3 is CGTGTGAYEQYF. The CDR3 DNA is TGTGGCACCGGGACAGGGGCCTACGAGCAGTACTTC.